The rows below give T cell receptor beta chains drawn from one sample of a study of shared clonotypes between healthy human individuals. Sequencing was performed with immunoSEQ multiplex PCR; in TCRdb, only in-frame clones are kept and a portion is missing. In the table there are 450,000 to 650,000 clones, around 77% of which are singletons. Material for sequencing was PBMCs. All receptors derive from a woman aged 40-49 years in good health. Some clones in this sample may be carry-over from other donors' samples. Each CDR3 is given with its conserved first and last residue. Fields, in order: V gene, J gene, CDR3 protein.

V gene: TRBV5-1; J gene: TRBJ1-3; CDR3 protein: CASSWGYSGNTIYF
V gene: TRBV9; J gene: TRBJ2-3; CDR3 protein: CASSVSALSTDTQYF
V gene: TRBV7-9; J gene: TRBJ2-1; CDR3 protein: CASSLWTHALEQFF
V gene: TRBV7-2; J gene: TRBJ2-1; CDR3 protein: CASSSEPGTSGYNEQFF
V gene: TRBV19; J gene: TRBJ1-5; CDR3 protein: CASRGGDGQPQHF
V gene: TRBV7-2; J gene: TRBJ2-7; CDR3 protein: CASSLDIGTGSYEQYF
V gene: TRBV18; J gene: TRBJ2-2; CDR3 protein: CASSAGYTGELFF
V gene: TRBV2; J gene: TRBJ1-4; CDR3 protein: CATLSGFNEKLFF
V gene: TRBV28; J gene: TRBJ2-4; CDR3 protein: CASSLKADIQYF
V gene: TRBV5-8; J gene: TRBJ2-3; CDR3 protein: CASSLGLGDTQYF
V gene: TRBV5-1; J gene: TRBJ1-3; CDR3 protein: CASSLLPGNTIYF
V gene: TRBV28; J gene: TRBJ2-2; CDR3 protein: CASSHPGRNTGELFF
V gene: TRBV7-9; J gene: TRBJ2-1; CDR3 protein: CASSPHGRRLVF
V gene: TRBV5-4; J gene: TRBJ2-2; CDR3 protein: CASSLVGLRYTGELFF
V gene: TRBV30; J gene: TRBJ2-7; CDR3 protein: CAWSGNYEQYF
V gene: TRBV6-5; J gene: TRBJ2-7; CDR3 protein: CASSYSSAFSYEQYF
V gene: TRBV27; J gene: TRBJ1-2; CDR3 protein: CASSHGQGWGYTF
V gene: TRBV7-3; J gene: TRBJ2-1; CDR3 protein: CASSLNSGSRNEQFF
V gene: TRBV9; J gene: TRBJ2-2; CDR3 protein: CASSVGGTGGTGELFF
V gene: TRBV7-2; J gene: TRBJ2-1; CDR3 protein: CASSLASGGAYNEQFF
V gene: TRBV11-2; J gene: TRBJ2-7; CDR3 protein: CASSGGGSYEQYF
V gene: TRBV7-9; J gene: TRBJ2-6; CDR3 protein: CASSQSTSGANVLTF
V gene: TRBV30; J gene: TRBJ1-1; CDR3 protein: CAWSRGSEAFF
V gene: TRBV30; J gene: TRBJ2-1; CDR3 protein: CAWAPGQYNEQFF
V gene: TRBV6-6; J gene: TRBJ2-7; CDR3 protein: CASIQTGGREQYF
V gene: TRBV6-6; J gene: TRBJ2-2; CDR3 protein: CASSYGRDRAGELFF
V gene: TRBV9; J gene: TRBJ2-5; CDR3 protein: CASSVGQQQETQYF
V gene: TRBV5-5; J gene: TRBJ1-2; CDR3 protein: CASSLGDLYGYTF